Below, 27 T cell receptor beta chains from the same sample are listed, as sequenced in a study of PD-L1 blockade in urothelial cancer (dated by TCRdb to the late 2010s). This specimen's time point label, interpreted: peripheral blood 6 weeks after treatment start. Library preparation used the immunoSEQ multiplex PCR assay. Held by TCRdb, this immuneACCESS table contains in-frame sequences only and omits some clones. Under half of the omission traces to an unresolved V gene where checked; the cause of the rest is unknown. The sample includes approximately 110,000 clones, with 80% to 95% observed a single time. 3% to 4% of the sample is held by the ten biggest clonotypes. The input for sequencing was PBMCs, taken around atezolizumab (anti-PD-L1) treatment. All receptors come from a man in his sixties with urothelial cancer.

The chain recombines TRBV7-2 with TRBJ1-2; D is perhaps TRBD1 (6 bases). The germline V and J ends were trimmed by 1 base and 7 bases, with 10 bases remaining between them. The CDR3 is made up of 13 amino acids. Germline V gene data show CDR1 as SGHTA and CDR2 as FQGNSA. CDR3: CASSLDRVGGYTF. DNA of the CDR3: TGTGCCAGCAGCTTAGACAGGGTCGGTGGCTACACCTTC. The full variable domain, rest sourced from reference TRBV7-2 and TRBJ1-2, is GAGVSQSPSNKVTEKGKDVELRCDPISGHTALYWYRQSLGQGLEFLIYFQGNSAPDKSGLPSDRFSAERTGGSVSTLTIQRTQQEDSAVYLCASSLDRVGGYTFGSGTRLTVV.

The CDR3 DNA sequence: TGTGCCAGCAGCTTAAGGGGCAGGGGCACAGATACGCAGTATTTT. Protein sequence: CASSLRGRGTDTQYF. The rearrangement uses TRBV11-2 and TRBJ2-3; D may be TRBD1 (5 bases). Trimming stripped 2 bases from V and 1 base from J, with 10 bases between. Germline V gene data show CDR1 as SGHAT and CDR2 as FQNNGV. The CDR3 length is 15 residues.

The chain employs TRBV5-1 and TRBJ2-3; the match to TRBD2 covers 11 bases. This CDR3 spans 17 amino acids. The ends lost 1 base at V and 6 bases at J; junction bases unmatched: 10. CDR1 and CDR2 (germline): SGHRS, YFSETQ. The CDR3 nucleotides read TGCGCCAGCAGCTTGACCGTACTAGCGGGAGTAGGTGATACGCAGTATTTT. Protein product: CASSLTVLAGVGDTQYF.

The rearrangement links TRBV5-4 to TRBJ1-2; D unclear. This CDR3 has 12 amino acids. Germline CDR1 and CDR2: SGHNT and YYREEE (reference sequence). Trimming took 0 bases from V and 7 from J, leaving 7 bases between them. The CDR3 sequence is CASSLGAGGYTF. The CDR3 DNA reads as TGTGCCAGCAGCTTGGGAGCCGGTGGCTACACCTTC.

This clone was found once. V gene TRBV19 combines with J gene TRBJ2-7; perhaps TRBD2 as D (6 bases). Trimming removed 1 base from V and 1 base from J, with 14 bases in between. Germline V CDR1 and CDR2: LNHDA, SQIVND (reference sequence). This CDR3 has 16 amino acids. CDR3 amino acids: CASSIGGGSSSYEQYF. The CDR3 region has the DNA TGTGCCAGTAGTATAGGGGGAGGATCATCTTCCTACGAGCAGTACTTC.

The chain is built from TRBV7-2 and TRBJ2-5, with 9 bases identical to TRBD1. Trimming removed 5 bases from V and 4 bases from J; junction bases left unmatched: 8. The CDR3 has 15 amino acids. The germline CDR1 and CDR2 sequences are SGHTA and FQGNSA. The CDR3 region is CASSVPQGAGETQYF. In DNA, the CDR3 is TGTGCCAGCAGCGTACCACAGGGGGCAGGAGAGACCCAGTACTTC. The whole variable domain, filled in from reference TRBV7-2 and TRBJ2-5, reads GAGVSQSPSNKVTEKGKDVELRCDPISGHTALYWYRQSLGQGLEFLIYFQGNSAPDKSGLPSDRFSAERTGGSVSTLTIQRTQQEDSAVYLCASSVPQGAGETQYFGPGTRLLVL.

The genes are TRBV7-3 and TRBJ2-3; a weak D match, TRBD2 (6 bases). This CDR3 has 15 amino acids. Trimming cost V 5 bases and J 3 bases, with 15 bases left between them. In germline, CDR1 is SGHTA, CDR2 FQGTGA. The CDR3 DNA sequence: TGTGCCAGCAGCCGACTGGGAGGAAGTACAGATACGCAGTATTTT. This gives the protein CASSRLGGSTDTQYF.

The CDR3 DNA sequence: TGTGCCAGCAGCGTTGGAAGCGGGAGTACTTACTACGAGCAGTACTTC. It specifies CASSVGSGSTYYEQYF. This rearrangement joins TRBV5-4 to TRBJ2-7; 8 nucleotides line up with TRBD2. The germline V gene encodes CDR1 SGHNT and CDR2 YYREEE (reference sequence). This CDR3 has 16 amino acids. V shed 4 bases, J shed 3 bases, and the junction held 12 bases outside the gene matches.

The chain joins TRBV18 to TRBJ1-3, with TRBD1 matching over 8 bases. V trimming: 3 bases; J trimming: 3 bases; junction bases outside the gene matches: 4. Germline-derived CDR1 and CDR2 are KGHSH and LQKENI. The CDR3 is 15 residues long. The CDR3 bases are TGTGCCAGCTCACCCGGACAGGGTGGTGGAAACACCATATATTTT. This encodes CASSPGQGGGNTIYF.

The genes are TRBV7-9 and TRBJ2-3, with D maybe TRBD2 (7 bases). The V gene lost 3 bases and the J gene lost 4 bases, with 11 bases spanning the gap. CDR1 SEHNR and CDR2 FQNEAQ come from the germline V gene (reference sequence). The CDR3 sequence is 14 residues long. CDR3 nucleotides: TGTGCCAGCAGCTTGGGAGGGGGGGCAGATACGCAGTATTTT. It codes for CASSLGGGADTQYF.

The count of this clone is one. The rearrangement links TRBV6-5 to TRBJ2-2; TRBD1 matches at 7 bases. The CDR3 contains 15 residues. Germline V gene data show CDR1 as MNHEY and CDR2 as SVGAGI. After removal of 6 bases from V and 6 bases from J, the junction contained 10 bases not matched to a gene. The CDR3 DNA reads TGTGCCAGCAGGCGACAGGGAGAACATGCCGGGGAGCTGTTTTTT. Amino acid sequence: CASRRQGEHAGELFF.

This chain connects TRBV5-1 to TRBJ2-3, with a possible D match to TRBD2 (6 bases). This CDR3 contains 15 residues. Germline V lookup: CDR1 SGHRS, CDR2 YFSETQ. V was trimmed by 1 base and J by 6 bases, leaving 15 bases between them. The CDR3 DNA reads as TGCGCCAGCAGCTTGCAGAGGGCTAGCGCGGATACGCAGTATTTT. It is translated as CASSLQRASADTQYF.

The chain couples TRBV7-2 to TRBJ1-4, with 10 bases fitting TRBD1. Trimming took 4 bases from V and 8 from J; bases not matched to a gene: 10. Per the germline V gene, CDR1 is SGHTA and CDR2 is FQGNSA. CDR3 length: 16 amino acids. The CDR3: CASSSRQGASGEKLFF. CDR3 nucleotide sequence: TGTGCCAGCAGCTCCAGACAGGGGGCTTCGGGAGAAAAACTGTTTTTT.

The rearrangement joins TRBV19 to TRBJ2-5; TRBD1 might be the D (5 bases). V lost 6 bases to trimming and J lost 2 bases, with 10 bases between them. Germline loops: CDR1 LNHDA, CDR2 SQIVND (reference sequence). CDR3 length: 13 amino acids. The CDR3 sequence is CASSRTSQETQYF. CDR3 DNA: TGTGCCAGTAGCCGGACATCTCAAGAGACCCAGTACTTC.

The rearrangement joins TRBV19 to TRBJ2-5; 11 nucleotides match TRBD2. Germline V CDR1 and CDR2: LNHDA, SQIVND (reference sequence). The CDR3 has 15 amino acids. Trimming cost V 7 bases and J 2 bases; bases outside gene matches: 6. The CDR3 DNA reads as TGTGCCAGTATATGGCTAGCGGGGGGACAAGAGACCCAGTACTTC. This translates into CASIWLAGGQETQYF.

This chain joins TRBV6-4 and TRBJ2-1, with 9 positions matching TRBD2. Germline trimming cut 4 bases from V and 1 base from J; bases unmatched to any gene: 2. There are 15 residues in the CDR3. The germline CDR1 and CDR2 sequences are MRHNA and SNTAGT. CDR3 sequence: CASSGSGGSYNEQFF. As DNA, the CDR3 is TGTGCCAGCAGTGGGAGCGGGGGGTCCTACAATGAGCAGTTCTTC.

The count of this clone is one. The chain is built from TRBV6-5 and TRBJ2-5; 9 positions match TRBD2. Germline loops: CDR1 MNHEY, CDR2 SVGAGI. CDR3 length: 14 amino acids. V lost 2 bases to trimming and J lost 7 bases; unmatched junction nucleotides: 5. The CDR3 DNA follows: TGTGCCAGCAGTTACCCGGCTAGCGGGACGACCCAGTACTTC. Encoded protein: CASSYPASGTTQYF.

V usage is TRBV7-9 and J usage is TRBJ2-3, with D possibly TRBD1 on 6 matching bases. The V gene's germline CDR1 is SEHNR and CDR2 FQNEAQ (reference sequence). The CDR3 is made up of 16 amino acids. V was cut by 2 bases and J by 1 base, with 13 bases left in between. The CDR3, as DNA: TGTGCCAGCAGCTTACGACGGGACACCGGCACAGATACGCAGTATTTT. Its translation: CASSLRRDTGTDTQYF.

This clone was seen a single time. The rearrangement joins TRBV4-3 to TRBJ2-2; D may be TRBD1 (5 bases). Trimming removed 0 bases from V and 8 bases from J, with 10 bases in between. Germline assignment: CDR1 LGHNA and CDR2 YSLEER. This CDR3 has 14 residues. CDR3 sequence: CASSQDRGSGELFF. CDR3 DNA sequence: TGCGCCAGCAGCCAAGATAGGGGTTCAGGGGAGCTGTTTTTT.

The chain employs TRBV23-1 and TRBJ1-5; TRBD1 might be the D (6 bases). TRBV23-1 is noted as an ORF with a role that remains uncertain. The V gene lost 0 bases and the J gene lost 7 bases, with 13 bases spanning the gap. There are 15 residues in the CDR3. CDR3 sequence: CASSQSTAGEQPQHF. The CDR3 bases are TGCGCCAGCAGTCAATCTACGGCAGGGGAGCAGCCCCAGCATTTT.

The chain has TRBV7-2 and TRBJ2-7; 8 nucleotides agree with TRBD2. CDR3 length equals 18 residues. The V gene end was trimmed by 2 bases and the J gene end by 3 bases; junction bases not matched to a gene: 15. Germline loops: CDR1 SGHTA, CDR2 FQGNSA. The CDR3 spells CASSLSRGAGGAGYEQYF. DNA for the CDR3: TGTGCCAGCAGCTTATCGCGGGGGGCGGGGGGCGCCGGCTACGAGCAGTACTTC.

A single count supports this clone. The chain employs TRBV14 and TRBJ2-5, with a tentative D call TRBD1 (5 bases). V lost 4 bases, J lost 3 bases, and 15 bases lay in between. From germline, CDR1 is SGHDN and CDR2 FVKESK. The CDR3 length is 15 residues. The CDR3: CASSRWGRAEETQYF. The CDR3 DNA reads TGTGCCAGCAGCCGGTGGGGCAGGGCCGAAGAGACCCAGTACTTC.

The V gene is TRBV7-2, the J gene TRBJ2-5; possible D gene TRBD2, 5 bases. Germline loops: CDR1 SGHTA, CDR2 FQGNSA. The V end was cut by 6 bases, the J end by 0 bases, with 17 bases between. The CDR3 extends over 16 amino acids. The CDR3 coding sequence is TGTGCCAGCAGAGCGGACCGATTAGTGTACCAAGAGACCCAGTACTTC. Translation: CASRADRLVYQETQYF.

The rearrangement uses TRBV7-7 and TRBJ2-7, with 7 bases matching TRBD2. V was clipped by 5 bases and J by 5 bases; unmatched bases: 12. CDR3 length: 15 residues. Germline CDR1 and CDR2: SSHAT and FNYEAQ (reference sequence). CDR3 amino acids: CASSPIVGGYNEQYF. CDR3 nucleotides: TGTGCCAGCAGCCCTATCGTCGGGGGGTATAACGAGCAGTACTTC.

This clone was picked up one time. The rearrangement links TRBV5-1 to TRBJ2-7; D may be TRBD1 (5 bases). V was cut by 4 bases and J by 3 bases, with 8 bases left in between. The CDR3 spans 12 residues. Germline lookup yields CDR1 SGHRS and CDR2 YFSETQ. The CDR3 region is CASSVDSYEQYF. In DNA form, the CDR3 reads TGCGCCAGCAGCGTTGACAGCTACGAGCAGTACTTC.

The chain recombines TRBV18 with TRBJ2-7; D possibly corresponds to TRBD2 (6 bases). The CDR3 consists of 14 residues. The germline V gene encodes CDR1 KGHSH and CDR2 LQKENI. Between the trimmed V and J ends, which lost 3 bases and 3 bases, there was a span of 12 bases. CDR3 protein: CASSPEGRVYEQYF. For the CDR3, the DNA is TGTGCCAGCTCACCGGAGGGACGGGTCTACGAGCAGTACTTC.

Concerning this clone itself: This sample includes further DNA sequences coding for the same CDR3. The chain links TRBV4-3 to TRBJ2-6; no clear D gene. CDR1 is LGHNA and CDR2 is YSLEER in the germline V gene. The CDR3 runs to 15 residues. The V and J ends lost 1 base and 3 bases respectively, with 7 bases between them. CDR3: CASSQGVRGANVLTF. CDR3 bases: TGCGCCAGCAGCCAAGGTGTCCGTGGGGCCAACGTCCTGACTTTC.